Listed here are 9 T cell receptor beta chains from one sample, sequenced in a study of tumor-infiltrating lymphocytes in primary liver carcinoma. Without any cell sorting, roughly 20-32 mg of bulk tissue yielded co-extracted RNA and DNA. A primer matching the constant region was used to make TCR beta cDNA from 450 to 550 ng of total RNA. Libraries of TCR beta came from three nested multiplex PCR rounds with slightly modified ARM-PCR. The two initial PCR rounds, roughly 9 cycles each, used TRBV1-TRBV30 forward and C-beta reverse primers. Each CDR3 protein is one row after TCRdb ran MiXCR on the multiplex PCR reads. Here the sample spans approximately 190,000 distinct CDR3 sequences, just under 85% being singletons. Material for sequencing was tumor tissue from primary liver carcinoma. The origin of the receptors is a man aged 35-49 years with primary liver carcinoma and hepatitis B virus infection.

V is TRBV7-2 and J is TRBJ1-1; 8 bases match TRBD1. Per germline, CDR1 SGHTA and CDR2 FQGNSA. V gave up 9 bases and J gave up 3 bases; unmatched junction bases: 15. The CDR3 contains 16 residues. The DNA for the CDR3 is TGTGCCAGGAGTGATAGGAGGGGCAGGGGGCACACTGAAGCTTTCTTT. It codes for CARSDRRGRGHTEAFF.

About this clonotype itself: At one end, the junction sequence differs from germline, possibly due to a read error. The CDR3 DNA is TGTGCCAGCAGCCAAGATCACTACTCAGATTACAATGAGCAGTTCTTC. Residues: CASSQDHYSDYNEQFF. The chain has TRBV4-3 and TRBJ2-1, with D unclear. The CDR3 consists of 16 residues. Germline values: CDR1 LGHNA, CDR2 YSLEER.

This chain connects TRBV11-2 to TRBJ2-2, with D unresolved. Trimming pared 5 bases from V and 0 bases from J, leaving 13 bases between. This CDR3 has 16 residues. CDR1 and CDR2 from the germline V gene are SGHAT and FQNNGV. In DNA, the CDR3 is TGTGCCAGCAGCCCTTCTAACGGCGCGAACACCGGGGAGCTGTTTTTT. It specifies CASSPSNGANTGELFF.

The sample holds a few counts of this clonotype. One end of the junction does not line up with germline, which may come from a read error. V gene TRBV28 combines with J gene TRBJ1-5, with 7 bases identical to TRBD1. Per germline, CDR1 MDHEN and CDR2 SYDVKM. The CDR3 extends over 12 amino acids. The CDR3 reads CASNMRGQPQHF. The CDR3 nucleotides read TGTGCCAGCAACATGAGGGGACAGCCTCAGCATTTT.

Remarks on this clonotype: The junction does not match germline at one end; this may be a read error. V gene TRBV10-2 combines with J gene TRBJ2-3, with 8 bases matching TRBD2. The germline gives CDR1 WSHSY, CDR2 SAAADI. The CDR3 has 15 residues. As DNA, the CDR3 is TGCGCCTGCAGTGAGTCAAAAGCGGGAGTGGATACGCACTATTTT. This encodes CACSESKAGVDTHYF.

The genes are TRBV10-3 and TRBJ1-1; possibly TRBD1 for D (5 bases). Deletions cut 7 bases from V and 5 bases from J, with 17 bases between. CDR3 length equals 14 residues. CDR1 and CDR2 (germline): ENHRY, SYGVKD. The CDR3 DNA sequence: TGTGCCATCATTGCTCCGGACGGGGGTACTGAAGCTTTCTTT. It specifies CAIIAPDGGTEAFF.

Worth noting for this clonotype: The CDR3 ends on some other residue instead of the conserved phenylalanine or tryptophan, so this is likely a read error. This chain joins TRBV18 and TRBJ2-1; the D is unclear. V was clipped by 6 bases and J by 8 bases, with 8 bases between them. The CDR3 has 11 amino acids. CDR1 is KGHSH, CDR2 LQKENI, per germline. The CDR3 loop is CASSAVDEQFI. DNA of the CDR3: TGTGCCAGCTCGGCCGTGGATGAGCAGTTCATC.

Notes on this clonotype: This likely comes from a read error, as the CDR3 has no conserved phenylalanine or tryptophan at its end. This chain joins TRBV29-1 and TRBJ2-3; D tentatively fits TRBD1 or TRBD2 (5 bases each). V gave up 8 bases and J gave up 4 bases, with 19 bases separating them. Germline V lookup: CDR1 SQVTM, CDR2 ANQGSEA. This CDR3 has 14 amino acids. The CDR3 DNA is TGCAGCATTGTATGGGGGAGTTCTGCAGATACGCAGTATTAT. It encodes CSIVWGSSADTQYY.

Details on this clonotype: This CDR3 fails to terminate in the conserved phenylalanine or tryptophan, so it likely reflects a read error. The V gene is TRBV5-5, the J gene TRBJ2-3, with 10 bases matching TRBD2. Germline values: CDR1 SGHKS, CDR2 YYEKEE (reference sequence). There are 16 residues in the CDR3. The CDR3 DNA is TGTGGCAGCAGCCTCTTAGCAGCGGGAGGGGGGGATACGCAGTATTCT. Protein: CGSSLLAAGGGDTQYS.